The 11 T cell receptor beta chains below were found in one sample sequenced in a study of blood T cell repertoires in COVID-19. Some clones are missing from TCRdb's copy, which holds only in-frame ones; the method was immunoSEQ multiplex PCR. The sample lists roughly 570,000 clones, 85% to 90% occurring once. The specimen sequenced was peripheral blood. The source is a woman aged 50 to 65 with COVID-19, enrolled during active disease.

This chain joins TRBV4-1 and TRBJ2-1, with TRBD2 identical over 15 bases. CDR1 is MGHRA, CDR2 YSYEKL, per germline. The CDR3 is 15 residues long. The V gene end was trimmed by 5 bases and the J gene end by 8 bases; junction bases not matched to a gene: 4. CDR3 residues: CASSGLAGGPDEQFF. The CDR3 region has the DNA TGCGCCAGCAGCGGACTAGCGGGGGGGCCTGATGAGCAGTTCTTC.

V gene TRBV3-1 (or the pseudogene TRBV3-2) combines with J gene TRBJ2-1, with 9 bases aligning to TRBD2. The CDR3 runs 15 residues. Germline loops: CDR1 LGHDT, CDR2 YNNKEL (reference sequence). V dropped 6 bases and J dropped 7; count of bases not matched to a gene: 10. The CDR3: CASRWLAGPRNEQFF. CDR3 DNA sequence: TGTGCCAGCAGATGGCTAGCGGGGCCCAGGAATGAGCAGTTCTTC.

The sample holds a few counts of this clone. The gene calls are TRBV20-1 and TRBJ2-7; 7 bases are a match to TRBD1. Trimming took 4 bases from V and 7 from J; bases not matched to a gene: 4. The CDR3 is 11 amino acids. Germline V gene data show CDR1 as DFQATT and CDR2 as SNEGSKA (reference sequence). In DNA, the CDR3 is TGCAGTGCTACAAGGGGGCATGAGCAGTACTTC. Protein sequence: CSATRGHEQYF.

DNA of the CDR3: TGCAGCGCCGGCCAGACAACGGGGGGCTACACCTTC. This codes for CSAGQTTGGYTF. V usage is TRBV29-1 and J usage is TRBJ1-2; D is undetermined. Germline CDR1 is SQVTM and CDR2 is ANQGSEA. V was shortened by 7 bases and J by 8 bases, with 17 bases between the two germline ends. The CDR3 sequence is 12 residues long. The full variable domain, rest sourced from reference TRBV29-1 and TRBJ1-2, is SAVISQKPSRDICQRGTSLTIQCQVDSQVTMMFWYRQQPGQSLTLIATANQGSEATYESGFVIDKFPISRPNLTFSTLTVSNMSPEDSSIYLCSAGQTTGGYTFGSGTRLTVV.

The chain couples TRBV19 to TRBJ1-1, with D unclear. CDR1 is LNHDA and CDR2 is SQIVND in the germline V gene (reference sequence). Trimming pared 3 bases from V and 5 bases from J, leaving 13 bases between. There are 14 residues in the CDR3. DNA of the CDR3: TGTGCCAGTAGTATGACTCCCGGGGAAACTGAAGCTTTCTTT. Its translation is CASSMTPGETEAFF.

The chain is built from TRBV3-1 (or the pseudogene TRBV3-2) and TRBJ2-3; TRBD2 agrees at 8 bases. J lost 4 bases, V lost 0 bases, and 12 bases had no gene match. CDR3 length: 18 residues. Germline-derived CDR1 and CDR2 are LGHDT and YNNKEL (reference sequence). The CDR3 reads CASSQEPPGGAGADTQYF. The CDR3 DNA reads as TGTGCCAGCAGCCAAGAGCCGCCCGGGGGGGCCGGGGCAGATACGCAGTATTTT.

The chain is built from TRBV27 and TRBJ2-3; no reliable D call. The germline V gene encodes CDR1 MNHEY and CDR2 SMNVEV (reference sequence). This CDR3 region has 12 residues. With 6 bases removed from V and 0 bases from J, the gap between germline ends came to 4 bases. CDR3 in amino acids: CASSLSTDTQYF. The CDR3 DNA follows: TGTGCCAGCAGCCTGAGCACAGATACGCAGTATTTT.

The chain has TRBV28 and TRBJ1-1, with unresolved D. Germline V CDR1 and CDR2: MDHEN, SYDVKM. The V and J ends lost 3 bases and 1 base respectively, with 9 bases between them. The CDR3 consists of 14 residues. This CDR3 is CASSLGPGNTEAFF. The DNA of the CDR3 is TGTGCCAGCAGTTTGGGCCCTGGGAACACTGAAGCTTTCTTT. The full variable domain, completed using reference TRBV28 and TRBJ1-1, is DVKVTQSSRYLVKRTGEKVFLECVQDMDHENMFWYRQDPGLGLRLIYFSYDVKMKEKGDIPEGYSVSREKKERFSLILESASTNQTSMYLCASSLGPGNTEAFFGQGTRLTVV.

This clone occurred once. This chain's CDR3 is CASSQALLAGHPSGANVLTF. In DNA, the CDR3 is TGCGCCAGCAGCCAAGCACTCCTGGCAGGGCATCCCTCTGGGGCCAACGTCCTGACTTTC. The V and J genes are TRBV4-1 and TRBJ2-6; weak D call: TRBD1 (5 bases). The CDR3 loop spans 20 amino acids. Trimming cost V 1 base and J 0 bases, with 19 bases left between them. CDR1 MGHRA and CDR2 YSYEKL come from the germline V gene.

The CDR3 protein is CASGLDSRDTQYF. The CDR3 DNA sequence: TGTGCTAGTGGTTTGGACTCAAGAGATACGCAGTATTTT. The chain links TRBV12-5 to TRBJ2-3; no reliable D call. V lost 1 base and J 5 bases, leaving 7 bases between the germline ends. The germline gives CDR1 LGHNT, CDR2 FRNRAP. CDR3 length: 13 residues.

V gene TRBV21-1 combines with J gene TRBJ2-2; the table gives TRBD1 as D, unverified against the DNA. TRBV21-1 is given as a pseudogene. This CDR3 is built from 13 residues. DNA for the CDR3: TGTGCCAGCAGCACAGGGGCCGTCGGGGAGCTGTTTTTT. As protein: CASSTGAVGELFF.